Shown below are 20 T cell receptor beta chains from a single sample sequenced in a study of shared clonotypes between healthy human individuals. Here immunoSEQ multiplex PCR was the method, and the copy in TCRdb shows in-frame clones only, minus some. The sample holds hundreds of thousands of clones, 80% to 95% seen once. CD45RO-negative CD8 cells positively selected for CCR7 made up the naive population, which excluded terminally differentiated effector memory CD45RA+ cells. The source material was naive CD8+ T cells sorted from blood. These receptors were collected from a man younger than 40 in good health.

The CDR3 DNA reads TGTGCCAGCAGCCAGACAACAGGGGCGGTCTACGAGCAGTACTTC. It codes for CASSQTTGAVYEQYF. This chain links TRBV14 with TRBJ2-7, with 7 bases matching TRBD1. This CDR3 region has 15 residues. The trim removed 3 bases at V and 3 bases at J, leaving 8 bases unmatched. Germline loops: CDR1 SGHDN, CDR2 FVKESK.

A note on this clone: This specimen includes other DNA sequences encoding the same CDR3. The chain combines TRBV6-5 with TRBJ1-2; D is undetermined. With 2 bases removed from V and 3 bases from J, the gap between germline ends came to 7 bases. Germline CDR1 reads MNHEY; CDR2 reads SVGAGI. The CDR3 has 13 amino acids. CDR3 sequence: CASSYPGDYGYTF. The CDR3 bases are TGTGCCAGCAGTTACCCAGGCGACTATGGCTACACCTTC.

In DNA form, the CDR3 reads TGTGCCAGCAGTCGGACTAGCGGGATTCACAATGAGCAGTTCTTC. It specifies CASSRTSGIHNEQFF. The V and J genes are TRBV2 and TRBJ2-1; the match to TRBD2 covers 12 bases. Looked up from germline, CDR1 is SNHLY and CDR2 is FYNNEI. Germline trimming cut 5 bases from V and 5 bases from J; bases unmatched to any gene: 4. CDR3 length: 15 amino acids.

The chain links TRBV6-1 to TRBJ1-5; a possible D gene is TRBD1 (5 bases). The CDR3 totals 14 residues. V was clipped by 8 bases and J by 6 bases, with 17 bases between them. The V gene's germline CDR1 is MNHNS and CDR2 SASEGT. CDR3 sequence: CASASGDSGQPQHF. CDR3 DNA: TGTGCCAGCGCCTCGGGGGATTCGGGTCAGCCCCAGCATTTT.

This clone was seen only a few times. The chain uses TRBV2 and TRBJ1-2; D not resolved. The CDR3 loop spans 13 amino acids. Trimming took off 8 bases at V and 6 bases at J, with 16 bases between the two ends. CDR1 and CDR2 from the germline V gene are SNHLY and FYNNEI. The CDR3 sequence: CASPEGQRDGYTF. The CDR3 DNA follows: TGTGCCAGCCCAGAAGGCCAGAGGGATGGCTACACCTTC. Based on the CDR3 plus reference TRBV2 and TRBJ1-2, the full variable domain is EPEVTQTPSHQVTQMGQEVILRCVPISNHLYFYWYRQILGQKVEFLVSFYNNEISEKSEIFDDQFSVERPDGSNFTLKIRSTKLEDSAMYFCASPEGQRDGYTFGSGTRLTVV.

The chain carries TRBV4-3 and TRBJ2-7, with 9 positions matching TRBD2. The length of the CDR3 is 17 residues. The germline CDR1 and CDR2 sequences are LGHNA and YSLEER. Trimming at V came to 0 bases and at J to 2 bases, leaving 8 bases not matched to a gene. In DNA form, the CDR3 reads TGCGCCAGCAGCCAAGATTTCCAGCGGGAGGCCCCCTACGAGCAGTACTTC. It specifies CASSQDFQREAPYEQYF.

The chain has TRBV27 and TRBJ1-3; D is uncertain. Between the trimmed V and J ends, which lost 1 base and 0 bases, there was a span of 7 bases. This CDR3 spans 15 amino acids. Germline V gene lookup returns CDR1 MNHEY and CDR2 SMNVEV (reference sequence). CDR3 in DNA: TGTGCCAGCAGTTTATTACCCGTCTCTGGAAACACCATATATTTT. The encoded protein is CASSLLPVSGNTIYF.

The V gene is TRBV27, the J gene TRBJ1-2; D is undetermined. Germline loops: CDR1 MNHEY, CDR2 SMNVEV (reference sequence). Trimming removed 7 bases from V and 1 base from J, with 13 bases in between. The CDR3 is 14 amino acids. CDR3 in amino acids: CASNSNGFNYGYTF. In DNA, the CDR3 is TGTGCCAGCAATAGTAACGGGTTTAACTATGGCTACACCTTC.

The chain recombines TRBV4-1 with TRBJ2-7; D call uncertain. The CDR3 consists of 17 residues. The V end lost 2 bases, the J end lost 0 bases, and 17 bases lay between the germline ends. Germline loops: CDR1 MGHRA, CDR2 YSYEKL. The CDR3 reads CASSQSPRWEFSYEQYF. The CDR3 region has the DNA TGCGCCAGCAGCCAATCACCCCGTTGGGAATTCTCCTACGAGCAGTACTTC.

V gene TRBV29-1 combines with J gene TRBJ1-2; 10 bases are shared with TRBD1. V was pared by 0 bases and J by 1 base, with 5 bases of the junction left unmatched. Germline lookup yields CDR1 SQVTM and CDR2 ANQGSEA. CDR3 size: 16 residues. CDR3 coding DNA: TGCAGCGTTGAAGATATCGGGGACAGGGGTAACTATGGCTACACCTTC. Translation: CSVEDIGDRGNYGYTF. Looking up the rest from reference TRBV29-1 and TRBJ1-2 gives the full variable domain: SAVISQKPSRDICQRGTSLTIQCQVDSQVTMMFWYRQQPGQSLTLIATANQGSEATYESGFVIDKFPISRPNLTFSTLTVSNMSPEDSSIYLCSVEDIGDRGNYGYTFGSGTRLTVV.

The J gene is TRBJ2-7, the V gene TRBV9; 9 bases match TRBD2. Germline V gene data show CDR1 as SGDLS and CDR2 as YYNGEE. There are 14 residues in the CDR3. V lost 4 bases and J lost 1; bases outside the gene matches: 3. This chain's CDR3 is CASSFSGRSYEQYF. The CDR3 bases are TGTGCCAGCAGCTTTAGCGGGAGATCCTACGAGCAGTACTTC.

The chain joins TRBV27 to TRBJ1-2; 8 nucleotides match TRBD1. This CDR3 spans 15 amino acids. Germline V gives CDR1 MNHEY, CDR2 SMNVEV (reference sequence). V was pared by 5 bases and J by 4 bases, with 9 bases of the junction left unmatched. Here the CDR3 DNA reads TGTGCCAGCAGTCCAATGGCAGGGGGCACCTATGGCTACACCTTC. Translating gives CASSPMAGGTYGYTF.

J is TRBJ1-3 and V is TRBV7-9; D is possibly TRBD1 (5 bases). Germline-derived CDR1 and CDR2 are SEHNR and FQNEAQ (reference sequence). The CDR3 contains 17 residues. Trimming removed 4 bases from V and 0 bases from J, with 16 bases in between. CDR3 in amino acids: CASSSPVGHHSGNTIYF. In DNA form, the CDR3 reads TGTGCCAGCAGCTCACCGGTAGGACACCACTCTGGAAACACCATATATTTT.

The chain uses TRBV29-1 and TRBJ1-1, with TRBD1 identical over 9 bases. The CDR3 consists of 15 residues. V dropped 3 bases and J dropped 3; count of bases not matched to a gene: 8. Germline CDR1 is SQVTM and CDR2 is ANQGSEA. Written as DNA, the CDR3 is TGCAGCGTTGACCTATGGACAGGGGATGACACTGAAGCTTTCTTT. Its protein is CSVDLWTGDDTEAFF.

This clone was observed a single time. V and J are TRBV19 and TRBJ2-2; TRBD1 aligns across 7 bases. Germline CDR1 LNHDA, CDR2 SQIVND (reference sequence). With 2 bases clipped from V and 3 bases from J, the junction kept 3 bases outside the gene matches. The CDR3 has 15 residues. CDR3 nucleotide sequence: TGTGCCAGTAGTATAAGGACAGGCTACACCGGGGAGCTGTTTTTT. Its translation: CASSIRTGYTGELFF.

The chain links TRBV7-8 to TRBJ2-3, with TRBD2 identical over 9 bases. The CDR3 loop spans 16 amino acids. Per the germline V gene, CDR1 is SGHVS and CDR2 is FQNEAQ. V was pared by 3 bases and J by 5 bases, with 9 bases of the junction left unmatched. The CDR3 region is CASSFPVAGGIDTQYF. CDR3 bases: TGTGCCAGCAGCTTCCCGGTGGCGGGAGGGATAGATACGCAGTATTTT. Drawing the rest from reference TRBV7-8 and TRBJ2-3, the complete variable domain is GAGVSQSPRYKVAKRGQDVALRCDPISGHVSLFWYQQALGQGPEFLTYFQNEAQLDKSGLPSDRFFAERPEGSVSTLKIQRTQQEDSAVYLCASSFPVAGGIDTQYFGPGTRLTVL.

This clone was observed once. The chain recombines TRBV4-3 with TRBJ2-5; 9 bases align to TRBD2. This CDR3 is built from 19 residues. The germline V gene has CDR1 LGHNA and CDR2 YSLEER. The ends lost 0 bases at V and 5 bases at J; junction bases unmatched: 16. The CDR3 is CASSQEQRGLSGSSETQYF. For the CDR3, the DNA is TGCGCCAGCAGCCAAGAACAGAGGGGGCTTAGCGGGAGTAGTGAGACCCAGTACTTC.

The chain recombines TRBV6-6 with TRBJ2-7; tentative D call: TRBD2 (6 bases). The CDR3 is 11 residues long. Germline values: CDR1 MNHNY, CDR2 SVGAGI (reference sequence). V gave up 8 bases and J gave up 4 bases, with 9 bases separating them. CDR3 region: CASRGRYEQYF. The CDR3 nucleotides read TGTGCCAGCCGGGGGAGATACGAGCAGTACTTC.

This clone was observed once. CDR3 bases: TGCAGCGTTCGGGCAGCTCTCACAGATACGCAGTATTTT. Protein sequence: CSVRAALTDTQYF. V gene TRBV29-1 combines with J gene TRBJ2-3; D unclear. The length of the CDR3 is 13 residues. The V end lost 5 bases, the J end lost 2 bases, and 11 bases lay between the germline ends. The germline V gene has CDR1 SQVTM and CDR2 ANQGSEA.

V and J are TRBV5-5 and TRBJ2-1; TRBD1 is a possible D gene (6 bases). The V and J ends lost 3 bases and 5 bases respectively, with 12 bases between them. CDR3 length equals 14 residues. Germline CDR1 and CDR2: SGHKS and YYEKEE (reference sequence). In nucleotides, the CDR3 is TGTGCCAGCAGCTCCGGGACATATAACAATGAGCAGTTCTTC. This translates into CASSSGTYNNEQFF.